The 15 T cell receptor beta chains given below trace back to one sample, sequenced in a study of cytotoxic CD8 clonotypes in ibrutinib-treated CLL. Method: immunoSEQ multiplex PCR; TCRdb's copy keeps in-frame clones and lacks some. The sample records 150,000 to 200,000 clones, under 85% being singletons. The sequencing here drew on PBMCs, taken after 24 months of ibrutinib treatment. The source is a human donor with chronic lymphocytic leukemia.

This sequence joins TRBV7-9 and TRBJ2-3; TRBD2 agrees at 12 bases. The CDR3 has 17 residues. From germline, CDR1 is SEHNR and CDR2 FQNEAQ (reference sequence). V lost 5 bases to trimming and J lost 1 base; unmatched junction nucleotides: 7. CDR3 bases: TGTGCCAGCAGCACCGGACTAGCGGGGTCTCGCACAGATACGCAGTATTTT. This gives the protein CASSTGLAGSRTDTQYF.

This sequence joins TRBV19 and TRBJ1-1, with D maybe TRBD1 (5 bases). Trimming took off 6 bases at V and 1 base at J, with 12 bases between the two ends. Per germline, CDR1 LNHDA and CDR2 SQIVND (reference sequence). This CDR3 has 14 residues. The chain's CDR3 is CASRRGGENTEAFF. The DNA for the CDR3 is TGTGCCAGTAGGAGGGGCGGCGAGAACACTGAAGCTTTCTTT.

The chain links TRBV7-9 to TRBJ1-3; tentatively, D is TRBD1 (5 bases). Between the trimmed V and J ends, which lost 5 bases and 8 bases, there was a span of 16 bases. CDR1 is SEHNR and CDR2 is FQNEAQ in the germline V gene (reference sequence). The CDR3 covers 14 residues. CDR3: CASSTDRVPYTIYF. Written as DNA, the CDR3 is TGTGCCAGCAGCACCGACAGAGTCCCGTACACCATATATTTT. The variable domain in full, completed from reference TRBV7-9 and TRBJ1-3, reads DTGVSQNPRHKITKRGQNVTFRCDPISEHNRLYWYRQTLGQGPEFLTYFQNEAQLEKSRLLSDRFSAERPKGSFSTLEIQRTEQGDSAMYLCASSTDRVPYTIYFGEGSWLTVV.

V usage is TRBV18 and J usage is TRBJ2-1; a weak D match, TRBD1 (7 bases). V lost 1 base to trimming and J lost 1 base, with 23 bases between them. CDR3 length: 20 amino acids. Germline CDR1 and CDR2: KGHSH and LQKENI. DNA for the CDR3: TGTGCCAGCTCACCACGGAGGGGCGGGACAGCCTTTCTATCCTACAATGAGCAGTTCTTC. Residues: CASSPRRGGTAFLSYNEQFF.

The chain carries TRBV29-1 and TRBJ1-1, with D unresolved. CDR3 size: 12 residues. Trimming took 1 base from V and 4 from J, leaving 7 bases between them. From germline, CDR1 is SQVTM and CDR2 ANQGSEA. CDR3 sequence (DNA): TGCAGCGTTGAAGTCCCCCCCACTGAAGCTTTCTTT. Residues: CSVEVPPTEAFF.

CDR3 nucleotides: TGTGCCAGCAGCGTGGGGCTAGCTCGGGTGGAGACCCAGTACTTC. This sequence encodes CASSVGLARVETQYF. J is TRBJ2-5 and V is TRBV9, with D perhaps matching TRBD1 or TRBD2 (5 bases each). The CDR3 totals 15 residues. From germline, CDR1 is SGDLS and CDR2 YYNGEE. Trimming took 2 bases from V and 5 from J, leaving 16 bases between them.

The chain recombines TRBV2 with TRBJ2-3; 11 bases are shared with TRBD2. This CDR3 comprises 14 residues. Germline CDR1 and CDR2: SNHLY and FYNNEI. V was pared by 6 bases and J by 8 bases, with 7 bases of the junction left unmatched. CDR3 region: CASRKTSGVGTQYF. The DNA of the CDR3 is TGTGCCAGCAGGAAGACTAGCGGGGTGGGTACGCAGTATTTT.

This sequence joins TRBV11-3 and TRBJ2-2, with D possibly TRBD1 on 6 matching bases. Germline lookup yields CDR1 SGHNT and CDR2 YENEEA. The ends were cut back, 2 bases at V and 5 bases at J, with 12 bases in the middle. This CDR3 is 15 amino acids long. The CDR3 spells CASSLTAGETGELFF. The CDR3 coding sequence is TGTGCCAGCAGCTTAACAGCAGGGGAGACCGGGGAGCTGTTTTTT.

The V and J genes are TRBV4-1 and TRBJ2-7; a possible D gene is TRBD1 (6 bases). Trimming shortened V by 4 bases and J by 2 bases, and 15 bases separated the two germline ends. The CDR3 length is 15 residues. The germline CDR1 and CDR2 sequences are MGHRA and YSYEKL. CDR3 sequence reads: CASSLNQGSAYEQYF. Here the CDR3 DNA reads TGCGCCAGCAGCCTGAACCAGGGGTCAGCCTACGAGCAGTACTTC.

V and J are TRBV7-9 and TRBJ1-1, with D possibly TRBD1 on 6 matching bases. The length of the CDR3 is 16 residues. CDR1 is SEHNR, CDR2 FQNEAQ, per germline (reference sequence). The V and J ends lost 8 bases and 2 bases respectively, with 21 bases between them. The CDR3 reads CASLREGGAGNTEAFF. CDR3 sequence (DNA): TGTGCCAGCCTCCGAGAGGGGGGCGCCGGAAACACTGAAGCTTTCTTT. Using reference TRBV7-9 and TRBJ1-1 for the parts outside the CDR3, the full variable domain is DTGVSQNPRHKITKRGQNVTFRCDPISEHNRLYWYRQTLGQGPEFLTYFQNEAQLEKSRLLSDRFSAERPKGSFSTLEIQRTEQGDSAMYLCASLREGGAGNTEAFFGQGTRLTVV.

This clone was observed a handful of times. The J gene is TRBJ1-5, the V gene TRBV2; the D is unclear. Germline V gene lookup returns CDR1 SNHLY and CDR2 FYNNEI. Trimming pared 6 bases from V and 0 bases from J, leaving 12 bases between. The CDR3 extends over 15 amino acids. CDR3 DNA: TGTGCCAGCAGCGGGGTGGGGTATAGCAATCAGCCCCAGCATTTT. Protein product: CASSGVGYSNQPQHF.

The CDR3 coding sequence is TGCGCCAGCAGCCGGACGACTAGCGAGGACACTGAAGCTTTCTTT. Amino acid sequence: CASSRTTSEDTEAFF. The chain combines TRBV4-1 with TRBJ1-1; D not certain. The germline V gene encodes CDR1 MGHRA and CDR2 YSYEKL. The CDR3 loop spans 15 amino acids. The V end was cut by 4 bases, the J end by 3 bases, with 15 bases between.

This clone was detected only once. The gene calls are TRBV18 and TRBJ1-1, with D hard to call. This CDR3 comprises 15 residues. V dropped 2 bases and J dropped 1 base, with 11 bases sitting between them. Germline lookup yields CDR1 KGHSH and CDR2 LQKENI. CDR3 region: CASSPSVKANTEAFF. The CDR3 DNA reads TGTGCCAGCTCACCATCGGTTAAGGCGAACACTGAAGCTTTCTTT.

The chain links TRBV19 to TRBJ1-4; a possible D gene is TRBD1 (6 bases). The CDR3 is 15 residues long. CDR1 is LNHDA and CDR2 is SQIVND in the germline V gene (reference sequence). With 3 bases removed from V and 8 bases from J, the gap between germline ends came to 16 bases. The CDR3 spells CASSIGYNRVEKLFF. The CDR3 region has the DNA TGTGCCAGTAGTATTGGCTACAACAGGGTGGAAAAACTGTTTTTT.

The V gene is TRBV6-5, the J gene TRBJ2-2; 8 nucleotides match TRBD1. Germline values: CDR1 MNHEY, CDR2 SVGAGI. Trimming cost V 4 bases and J 5 bases; bases outside gene matches: 9. The CDR3 spans 16 residues. The CDR3 bases are TGTGCCAGCAGTTCCCCGCAGGGGGCAAGGACCGGGGAGCTGTTTTTT. This codes for CASSSPQGARTGELFF.